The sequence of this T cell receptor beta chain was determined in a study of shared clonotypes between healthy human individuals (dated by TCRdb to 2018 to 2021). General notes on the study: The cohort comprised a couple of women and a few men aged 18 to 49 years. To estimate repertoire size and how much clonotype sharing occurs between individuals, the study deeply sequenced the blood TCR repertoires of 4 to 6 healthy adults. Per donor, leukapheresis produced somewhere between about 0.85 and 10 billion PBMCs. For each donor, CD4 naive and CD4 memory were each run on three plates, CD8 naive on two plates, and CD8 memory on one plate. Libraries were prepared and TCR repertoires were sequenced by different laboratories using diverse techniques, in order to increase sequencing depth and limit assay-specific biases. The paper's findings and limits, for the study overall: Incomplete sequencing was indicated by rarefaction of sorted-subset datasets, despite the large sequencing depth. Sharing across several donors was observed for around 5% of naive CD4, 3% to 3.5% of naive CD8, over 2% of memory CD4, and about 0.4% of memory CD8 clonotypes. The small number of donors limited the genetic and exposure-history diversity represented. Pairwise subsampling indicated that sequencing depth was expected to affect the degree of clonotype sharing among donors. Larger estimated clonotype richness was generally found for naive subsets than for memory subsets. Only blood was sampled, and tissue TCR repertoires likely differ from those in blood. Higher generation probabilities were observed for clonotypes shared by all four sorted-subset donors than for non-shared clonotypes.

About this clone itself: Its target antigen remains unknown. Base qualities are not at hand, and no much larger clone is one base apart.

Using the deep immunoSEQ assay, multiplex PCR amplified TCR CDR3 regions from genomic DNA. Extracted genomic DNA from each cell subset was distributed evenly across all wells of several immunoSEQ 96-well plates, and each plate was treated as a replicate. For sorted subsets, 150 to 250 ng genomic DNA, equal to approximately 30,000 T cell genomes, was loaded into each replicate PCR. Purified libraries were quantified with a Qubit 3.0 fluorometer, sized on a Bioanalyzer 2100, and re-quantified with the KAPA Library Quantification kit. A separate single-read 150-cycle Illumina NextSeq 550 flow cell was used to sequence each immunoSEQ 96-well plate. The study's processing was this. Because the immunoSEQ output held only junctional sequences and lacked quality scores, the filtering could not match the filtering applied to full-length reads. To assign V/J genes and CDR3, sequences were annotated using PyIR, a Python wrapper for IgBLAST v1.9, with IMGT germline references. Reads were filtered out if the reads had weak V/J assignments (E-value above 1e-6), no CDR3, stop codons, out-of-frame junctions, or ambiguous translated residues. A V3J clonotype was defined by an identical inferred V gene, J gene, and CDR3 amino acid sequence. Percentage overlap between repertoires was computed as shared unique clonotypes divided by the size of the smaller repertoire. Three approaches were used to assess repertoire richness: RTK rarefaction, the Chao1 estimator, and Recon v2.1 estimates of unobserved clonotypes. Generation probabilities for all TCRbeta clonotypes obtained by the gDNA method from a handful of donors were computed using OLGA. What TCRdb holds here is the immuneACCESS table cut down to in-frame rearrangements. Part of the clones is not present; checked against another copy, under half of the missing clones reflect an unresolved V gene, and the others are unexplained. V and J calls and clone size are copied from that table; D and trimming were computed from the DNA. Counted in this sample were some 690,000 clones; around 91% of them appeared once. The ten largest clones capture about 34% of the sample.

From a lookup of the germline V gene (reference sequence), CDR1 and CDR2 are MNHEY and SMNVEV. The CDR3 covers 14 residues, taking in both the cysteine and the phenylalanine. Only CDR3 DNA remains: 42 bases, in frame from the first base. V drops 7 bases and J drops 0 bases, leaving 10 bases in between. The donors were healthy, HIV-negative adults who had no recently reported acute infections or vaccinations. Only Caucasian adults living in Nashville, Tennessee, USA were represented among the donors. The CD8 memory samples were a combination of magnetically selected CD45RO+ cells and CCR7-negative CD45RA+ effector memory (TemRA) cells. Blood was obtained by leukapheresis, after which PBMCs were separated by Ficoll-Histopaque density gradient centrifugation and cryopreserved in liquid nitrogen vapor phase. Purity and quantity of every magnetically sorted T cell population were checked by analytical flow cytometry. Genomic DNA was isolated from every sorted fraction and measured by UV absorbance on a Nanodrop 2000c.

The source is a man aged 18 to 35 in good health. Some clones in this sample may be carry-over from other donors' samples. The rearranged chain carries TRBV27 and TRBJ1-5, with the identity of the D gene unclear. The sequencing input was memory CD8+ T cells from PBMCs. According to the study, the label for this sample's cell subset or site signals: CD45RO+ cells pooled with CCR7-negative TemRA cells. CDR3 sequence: CASTLSYSNQPQHF. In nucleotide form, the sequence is TGTGCCAGCACGCTATCCTATAGCAATCAGCCCCAGCATTTT.